Given below is one TCR beta chain in context. The antigen remains undetermined. Libraries were prepared by immunoSEQ multiplex PCR; TCRdb keeps only in-frame clonotypes and omits some of them. The sample yields around 700,000 clones, around 72% seen once. This entry belongs to a study of shared clonotypes between healthy human individuals. CDR3 length: 11 residues. In germline, CDR1 is MNHNY, CDR2 SVGAGI (reference sequence). Between the trimmed V and J ends, which lost 4 bases and 0 bases, there was a span of 0 bases. General study findings and limits: Richness estimates generally favored naive over memory subsets.

Both subsets, CD45RA+ naive and CD45RA-negative memory, were split from the CD4+ cells. The rearrangement uses TRBV6-6 and TRBJ1-2; unclear D gene. Sequencing input: memory CD4+ T cells sorted from blood. The subset was: CD45RA-negative fraction. This receptor was obtained from a woman aged 25-40 years in good health. CDR3 coding DNA: TGTGCCAGCAGTTCTAACTATGGCTACACCTTC. It specifies CASSSNYGYTF.